Listed below are T cell receptor beta chains from one sample, sequenced in a study of OX40 agonist ivuxolimab in advanced cancers. The repertoire was sequenced with immunoSEQ multiplex PCR; TCRdb's copy has only in-frame clones and lacks some. This sample carries more than 30,000 clones, roughly nine tenths of them seen once, and the ten largest clones take roughly 2.4%. This specimen was CD4+ or CD8+ T cells sorted from blood, taken in a trial of the OX40 agonist ivuxolimab. These receptors originate from an adult with an advanced solid tumor such as melanoma, head and neck, liver or kidney cancer. Each CDR3 is given with its conserved first and last residue.

v_call: TRBV29-1
j_call: TRBJ2-4
cdr3_aa: CSVTDSSQNIQYF

v_call: TRBV6-6
j_call: TRBJ2-7
cdr3_aa: CASSYRENPRKQYF

v_call: TRBV6-5
j_call: TRBJ2-7
cdr3_aa: CASSLNQGSEQYF

v_call: TRBV9
j_call: TRBJ2-5
cdr3_aa: CASSGGARGRETQYF

v_call: TRBV5-7
j_call: TRBJ2-5
cdr3_aa: CASSLAQSLQETQYF

v_call: TRBV7-9
j_call: TRBJ2-7
cdr3_aa: CASSVEGARGEQYF

v_call: TRBV5-5
j_call: TRBJ2-5
cdr3_aa: CASSSGTAQETQYF

v_call: TRBV6-1
j_call: TRBJ2-7
cdr3_aa: CASTHQGQGYEQYF

v_call: TRBV11-2
j_call: TRBJ1-6
cdr3_aa: CASSVGNWPLHF

v_call: TRBV11-2
j_call: TRBJ2-2
cdr3_aa: CASSLRLGGYGELFF

v_call: TRBV2
j_call: TRBJ2-1
cdr3_aa: CASSKDRGGNEQFF

v_call: TRBV27
j_call: TRBJ2-1
cdr3_aa: CASRREAGGIRDEQFF

v_call: TRBV4-1
j_call: TRBJ1-3
cdr3_aa: CASSRPGGTGNTIYF

v_call: TRBV5-1
j_call: TRBJ2-7
cdr3_aa: CASSLARLGSYEQYF

v_call: TRBV2
j_call: TRBJ2-7
cdr3_aa: CASGMEAGGTEQYF

v_call: TRBV7-9
j_call: TRBJ2-3
cdr3_aa: CASSPGARLRPDTQYF

v_call: TRBV10-3
j_call: TRBJ1-1
cdr3_aa: CAANSGLDTEAFF

v_call: TRBV5-6
j_call: TRBJ1-4
cdr3_aa: CASSLRANEKLFF

v_call: TRBV10-3
j_call: TRBJ1-6
cdr3_aa: CAISVTSRVHSYNSPLHF

v_call: TRBV10-2
j_call: TRBJ2-5
cdr3_aa: CASSEMRQETQYF

v_call: TRBV4-3
j_call: TRBJ1-1
cdr3_aa: CASSQPGGWAEAFF

v_call: TRBV19
j_call: TRBJ1-1
cdr3_aa: CASSISHGYTEAFF

v_call: TRBV19
j_call: TRBJ1-5
cdr3_aa: CASSIGGGRSNQPQHF

v_call: TRBV7-6
j_call: TRBJ1-6
cdr3_aa: CASSQVGQGDSPLHF

v_call: TRBV2
j_call: TRBJ2-3
cdr3_aa: CASIQGASGARTDTQYF

v_call: TRBV9
j_call: TRBJ1-3
cdr3_aa: CASSVRASGNTIYF

v_call: TRBV4-1
j_call: TRBJ2-7
cdr3_aa: CASSQGTGVYEQYF

v_call: TRBV9
j_call: TRBJ2-1
cdr3_aa: CASSQDGGGHNEQFF

v_call: TRBV7-8
j_call: TRBJ2-2
cdr3_aa: CASSSRAQGAGELFF

v_call: TRBV18
j_call: TRBJ2-3
cdr3_aa: CASSPRRQPQNTDTQYF

v_call: TRBV28
j_call: TRBJ1-5
cdr3_aa: CASSLYAQPQHF

v_call: TRBV27
j_call: TRBJ2-7
cdr3_aa: CASSLTGGSSYEQYF

v_call: TRBV30
j_call: TRBJ2-1
cdr3_aa: CAWSERVRGEQFF

v_call: TRBV7-3
j_call: TRBJ2-7
cdr3_aa: CASSLTGVRTYEQYF

v_call: TRBV25-1
j_call: TRBJ1-1
cdr3_aa: CASSENEGTEAFF

v_call: TRBV7-9
j_call: TRBJ2-7
cdr3_aa: CASSPGSQGNYEQYF

v_call: TRBV27
j_call: TRBJ1-4
cdr3_aa: CASTGRNNEKLFF

v_call: TRBV12-5
j_call: TRBJ2-1
cdr3_aa: CASGSLLYNEQFF

v_call: TRBV6-1
j_call: TRBJ2-7
cdr3_aa: CASSEWGRDGTYEQYF

v_call: TRBV6-5
j_call: TRBJ1-2
cdr3_aa: CASSYGQGARWGYTF

v_call: TRBV5-1
j_call: TRBJ2-3
cdr3_aa: CASSLGGSTDTQYF

v_call: TRBV6-6
j_call: TRBJ2-1
cdr3_aa: CASRYRDRNEQFF

v_call: TRBV6-5
j_call: TRBJ1-6
cdr3_aa: CASSYVERRNSPLHF

v_call: TRBV7-8
j_call: TRBJ1-2
cdr3_aa: CASSLDSTGGFNYGYTF

v_call: TRBV19
j_call: TRBJ2-2
cdr3_aa: CASRREYTGELFF

v_call: TRBV10-3
j_call: TRBJ2-1
cdr3_aa: CAISPSGGAYNEQFF

v_call: TRBV5-8
j_call: TRBJ2-1
cdr3_aa: CASSLEVGTLYNEQFF

v_call: TRBV7-3
j_call: TRBJ2-1
cdr3_aa: CASSLTGDRYNEQFF

v_call: TRBV11-2
j_call: TRBJ2-5
cdr3_aa: CASSLVSGGSQETQYF

v_call: TRBV7-6
j_call: TRBJ1-1
cdr3_aa: CASSRIEGTEAFF

v_call: TRBV7-3
j_call: TRBJ2-6
cdr3_aa: CASSSGQGASGANVLTF

v_call: TRBV7-8
j_call: TRBJ1-2
cdr3_aa: CASSLLQRGLGYTF

v_call: TRBV2
j_call: TRBJ2-3
cdr3_aa: CASTPLGSTDTQYF

v_call: TRBV5-8
j_call: TRBJ1-6
cdr3_aa: CASSSRASWAGSPLHF

v_call: TRBV4-2
j_call: TRBJ2-5
cdr3_aa: CASSQAWASGGASQETQYF

v_call: TRBV19
j_call: TRBJ2-1
cdr3_aa: CASRGPGWNEQFF

v_call: TRBV5-1
j_call: TRBJ1-2
cdr3_aa: CASSLVTQPGQDNYGYTF

v_call: TRBV27
j_call: TRBJ2-2
cdr3_aa: CASSLSQVVWNTGELFF

v_call: TRBV5-4
j_call: TRBJ2-3
cdr3_aa: CASSPRDRGTDTQYF

v_call: TRBV10-2
j_call: TRBJ2-5
cdr3_aa: CASSIGQIETQYF